This T cell receptor (beta chain) was identified during a study of T cells in Graves' hyperthyroidism and ophthalmopathy. Study outcomes and limitations: Ophthalmopathy onset followed model prediction by a median roughly six months. Within blood appeared most thyroid clonotypes that had expanded above 0.001.

Per germline, CDR1 SEHNR and CDR2 FQNEAQ (reference sequence). The CDR3 runs 14 residues. The ends were cut back, 4 bases at V and 4 bases at J, with 13 bases in the middle. This clonotype was recorded at least ten times. Antigen unknown. RNA transcripts provided the source from which TCR beta CDR3 regions were amplified. RT-PCR in the first round (using the HTBI primer set) targeted the TCR CDR3. TCRdb analysed the multiplex PCR reads with MiXCR anew, one entry per CDR3 protein. The table includes more than 40,000 distinct CDR3 sequences, around half detected once. The chain carries TRBV7-9 and TRBJ1-2; TRBD1 might be the D (5 bases). The sequence was obtained from a woman in her forties or fifties with Graves' hyperthyroidism. The sample consisted of peripheral blood or thyroid tissue (not recorded which). CDR3 protein: CASSSSGASYGYTF. The CDR3 nucleotides are TGTGCCAGCAGCTCCTCCGGGGCTAGCTATGGCTACACCTTC.